Below are 13 T cell receptor beta chains sequenced from a single sample in a study of blood T cell repertoires in COVID-19. Clones were sequenced by immunoSEQ multiplex PCR, and TCRdb holds only the in-frame ones, with some missing. The sample holds under 300,000 clones; approximately 80% are singletons and the top ten take roughly 2%. Source material: peripheral blood. These receptors were collected from a man aged 25-40 years who had recovered from COVID-19.

In DNA, the CDR3 is TGTGCCACCAGTGTCGAGGGAAGCTACACCTTC. Residues: CATSVEGSYTF. This chain links TRBV24-1 with TRBJ1-2; D is unresolved. CDR1 KGHDR and CDR2 SFDVKD come from the germline V gene. Trimming cost V 5 bases and J 9 bases, with 9 bases left between them. This CDR3 spans 11 amino acids.

The rearrangement joins TRBV7-8 to TRBJ1-2; 7 bases agree with TRBD1. The V gene's germline CDR1 is SGHVS and CDR2 FQNEAQ. The CDR3 is 15 amino acids. Losses at the gene ends were 5 bases for V and 0 bases for J; bases not matched to a gene: 6. In DNA form, the CDR3 reads TGTGCCAGCAGCCCCACAGGGGTTGCTAACTATGGCTACACCTTC. Amino acids: CASSPTGVANYGYTF. Together with reference TRBV7-8 and TRBJ1-2, the CDR3 gives the full variable domain: GAGVSQSPRYKVAKRGQDVALRCDPISGHVSLFWYQQALGQGPEFLTYFQNEAQLDKSGLPSDRFFAERPEGSVSTLKIQRTQQEDSAVYLCASSPTGVANYGYTFGSGTRLTVV.

The chain has TRBV27 and TRBJ1-4; D is possibly TRBD1 (5 bases). V lost 4 bases and J 0 bases, leaving 6 bases between the germline ends. Per the germline V gene, CDR1 is MNHEY and CDR2 is SMNVEV (reference sequence). The CDR3 loop spans 14 amino acids. The CDR3 loop is CASSSGTTNEKLFF. The DNA for the CDR3 is TGTGCCAGCAGTTCAGGGACAACTAATGAAAAACTGTTTTTT.

This clone was seen once. This chain joins TRBV10-3 and TRBJ1-4, with TRBD1 as a possible D gene (6 bases). The germline CDR1 and CDR2 sequences are ENHRY and SYGVKD. The CDR3 loop spans 16 amino acids. The ends were cut back, 10 bases at V and 0 bases at J, with 18 bases in the middle. CDR3 residues: CASSNGQSTTNEKLFF. The CDR3 nucleotides are TGTGCCAGCTCGAACGGACAGTCGACAACTAATGAAAAACTGTTTTTT.

This clone was seen a single time. The chain couples TRBV19 to TRBJ2-2, with 7 bases lining up with TRBD1. Trimming took 6 bases from V and 6 from J; bases not matched to a gene: 10. The CDR3 extends over 15 amino acids. Looked up from germline, CDR1 is LNHDA and CDR2 is SQIVND (reference sequence). CDR3 sequence: CASSRREGAAGELFF. The DNA of the CDR3 is TGTGCCAGTAGCAGGCGTGAGGGGGCGGCCGGGGAGCTGTTTTTT.

The chain carries TRBV2 and TRBJ2-6, with a weak D call TRBD2 (5 bases). Trimming shortened V by 10 bases and J by 0 bases, and 13 bases separated the two germline ends. CDR1 SNHLY and CDR2 FYNNEI come from the germline V gene. CDR3 length: 15 residues. CDR3 nucleotide sequence: TGTGCCACCGCCGGACTGCGCTCTGGGGCCAACGTCCTGACTTTC. Amino acids: CATAGLRSGANVLTF. Full variable domain (rest looked up from reference TRBV2 and TRBJ2-6): EPEVTQTPSHQVTQMGQEVILRCVPISNHLYFYWYRQILGQKVEFLVSFYNNEISEKSEIFDDQFSVERPDGSNFTLKIRSTKLEDSAMYFCATAGLRSGANVLTFGAGSRLTVL.

The chain has TRBV29-1 and TRBJ2-5; no definite D call. Trimming stripped 4 bases from V and 5 bases from J, with 8 bases between. The germline gives CDR1 SQVTM, CDR2 ANQGSEA. This CDR3 is built from 11 residues. CDR3 nucleotides: TGCAGCGTTGTAGTTGCGGAGACCCAGTACTTC. As protein: CSVVVAETQYF. Full variable domain (rest looked up from reference TRBV29-1 and TRBJ2-5): SAVISQKPSRDICQRGTSLTIQCQVDSQVTMMFWYRQQPGQSLTLIATANQGSEATYESGFVIDKFPISRPNLTFSTLTVSNMSPEDSSIYLCSVVVAETQYFGPGTRLLVL.

V is TRBV5-6 and J is TRBJ1-1, with no clear D. The CDR3 consists of 15 residues. Trimming cost V 1 base and J 4 bases, with 14 bases left between them. In germline, CDR1 is SGHDT, CDR2 YYEEEE. CDR3 region: CASSLRAGWGTEAFF. The CDR3 DNA sequence: TGTGCCAGCAGCTTGAGGGCGGGATGGGGCACTGAAGCTTTCTTT.

The chain combines TRBV2 with TRBJ1-2, with 9 bases lining up with TRBD1. V was pared by 6 bases and J by 4 bases, with 3 bases of the junction left unmatched. The CDR3 consists of 13 residues. The germline V gene has CDR1 SNHLY and CDR2 FYNNEI. In nucleotides, the CDR3 is TGTGCCAGCAGGGGACAGGGACTCTATGGCTACACCTTC. Its translation: CASRGQGLYGYTF.

This clone was counted a single time. V usage is TRBV10-2 and J usage is TRBJ1-6; no definite D call. Trimming removed 7 bases from V and 5 bases from J, with 18 bases in between. The germline CDR1 and CDR2 sequences are WSHSY and SAAADI. The CDR3 contains 16 residues. In DNA, the CDR3 is TGCGCCAGCACCCCTGGTTACTGGTTACATAATTCACCCCTCCACTTT. Its translation: CASTPGYWLHNSPLHF.

The J gene is TRBJ1-1, the V gene TRBV5-4, with D possibly matching TRBD1 (6 bases). V lost 3 bases, J lost 6 bases, and 24 bases lay in between. There are 17 residues in the CDR3. Germline loops: CDR1 SGHNT, CDR2 YYREEE (reference sequence). CDR3 amino acids: CASSYGAFRGGQSEAFF. In DNA form, the CDR3 reads TGTGCCAGCAGCTATGGGGCGTTTCGCGGGGGGCAGTCTGAAGCTTTCTTT.

This sequence joins TRBV7-2 and TRBJ1-1; 7 bases fit TRBD1. The CDR3 runs to 14 residues. CDR1 is SGHTA, CDR2 FQGNSA, per germline. The junction had 7 bases not matched to a gene; V was cut back by 5 bases and J by 4 bases. In nucleotides, the CDR3 is TGTGCCAGCAGCCCGCCGGGACAGCCCACTGAAGCTTTCTTT. Translating it yields CASSPPGQPTEAFF.

This chain connects TRBV13 to TRBJ2-5; 8 positions agree with TRBD2. J gave up 2 bases and V 5 bases, and 13 bases lay outside the gene matches. CDR1 PRHDT and CDR2 FYEKMQ come from the germline V gene (reference sequence). This CDR3 has 17 residues. CDR3 sequence: CASSPPWGAGGQETQYF. In nucleotides, the CDR3 is TGTGCCAGCAGCCCCCCCTGGGGGGCGGGGGGACAAGAGACCCAGTACTTC.